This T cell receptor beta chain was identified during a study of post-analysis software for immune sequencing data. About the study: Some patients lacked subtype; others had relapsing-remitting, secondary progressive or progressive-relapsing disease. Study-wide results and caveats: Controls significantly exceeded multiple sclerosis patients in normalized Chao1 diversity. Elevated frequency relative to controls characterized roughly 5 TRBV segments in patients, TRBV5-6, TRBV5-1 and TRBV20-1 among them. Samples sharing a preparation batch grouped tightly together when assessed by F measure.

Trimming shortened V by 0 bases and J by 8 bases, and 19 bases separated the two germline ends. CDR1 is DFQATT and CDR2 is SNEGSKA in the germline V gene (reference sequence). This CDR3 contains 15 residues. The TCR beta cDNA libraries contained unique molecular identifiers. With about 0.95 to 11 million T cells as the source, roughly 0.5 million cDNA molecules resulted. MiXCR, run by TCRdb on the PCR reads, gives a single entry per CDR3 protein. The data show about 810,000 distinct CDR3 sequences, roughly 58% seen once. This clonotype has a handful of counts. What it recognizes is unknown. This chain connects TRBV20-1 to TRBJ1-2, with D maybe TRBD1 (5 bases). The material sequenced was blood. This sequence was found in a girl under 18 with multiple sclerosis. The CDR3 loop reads CSARDGRYPKGGYTF. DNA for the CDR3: TGCAGTGCTAGAGACGGCCGATACCCCAAGGGGGGCTACACCTTC.